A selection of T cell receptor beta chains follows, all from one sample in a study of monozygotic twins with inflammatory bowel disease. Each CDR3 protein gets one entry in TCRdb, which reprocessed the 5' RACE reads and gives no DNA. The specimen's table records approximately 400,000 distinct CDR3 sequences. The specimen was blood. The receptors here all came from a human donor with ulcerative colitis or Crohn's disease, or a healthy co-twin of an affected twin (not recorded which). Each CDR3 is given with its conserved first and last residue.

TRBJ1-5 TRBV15 CATSRVWGGGSNQPQHF
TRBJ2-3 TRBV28 CASRTGQGGPGQYF
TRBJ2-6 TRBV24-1 CATSDLSHQSSGANVLTF
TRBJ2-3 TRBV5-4 CASSWTSGNTDTQYF
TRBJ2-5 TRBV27 CASSSRRQEETQYF
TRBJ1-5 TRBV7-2 CASSLGPEYRPQHF
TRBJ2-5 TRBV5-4 CASSPFLGTQYF
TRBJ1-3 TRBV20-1 CSASTSGNTIYF
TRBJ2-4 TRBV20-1 CSARSGLLAKNIQYF
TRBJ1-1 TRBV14 CASSQARQLNTEAFF